Following are 11 T cell receptor beta chains from one sample sequenced in a study of cytotoxic CD8 clonotypes in ibrutinib-treated CLL. Clones were read by immunoSEQ multiplex PCR, and TCRdb kept only the in-frame ones, dropping some. This sample has about 92,000 clones, with roughly 80% found just once. Sequenced material: PBMCs, taken after 24 months of ibrutinib treatment. These receptors originate from a human donor with chronic lymphocytic leukemia.

This rearrangement joins TRBV6-1 to TRBJ2-6, with D unclear. This CDR3 comprises 15 residues. Germline CDR1 is MNHNS and CDR2 is SASEGT. V shed 7 bases and J shed 0 bases, with 10 bases lying between them. The CDR3: CASNNAISGANVLTF. DNA for the CDR3: TGTGCCAGCAATAACGCTATCTCTGGGGCCAACGTCCTGACTTTC.

This clone rates as medium-sized. This chain's CDR3 is CASSPHPPTGRGDGYTF. In DNA, the CDR3 is TGTGCCAGCTCACCACACCCACCGACAGGGAGAGGTGATGGCTACACCTTC. The chain uses TRBV18 and TRBJ1-2; TRBD1 agrees at 7 bases. CDR1 and CDR2 from the germline V gene are KGHSH and LQKENI. V lost 1 base to trimming and J lost 6 bases; unmatched junction nucleotides: 14. The CDR3 sequence is 17 residues long.

V is TRBV9 and J is TRBJ2-5; 8 nucleotides line up with TRBD1. This CDR3 region has 18 residues. V lost 3 bases and J lost 4; bases outside the gene matches: 17. Germline V gene sequence: CDR1 SGDLS, CDR2 YYNGEE. CDR3: CASSAGGLALAAGETQYF. The CDR3 DNA sequence: TGTGCCAGCAGCGCAGGGGGCCTCGCGTTAGCCGCGGGAGAGACCCAGTACTTC.

The rearrangement uses TRBV5-1 and TRBJ2-7; 8 bases are a match to TRBD2. The CDR3 has 16 residues. CDR1 and CDR2 from the germline V gene are SGHRS and YFSETQ. The J segment lost 4 bases and the V segment lost 4 bases, leaving 13 bases of the junction unmatched. The CDR3 sequence: CASSPATSGPLYEQYF. The CDR3 DNA follows: TGCGCCAGCAGCCCGGCAACTAGCGGACCTTTGTACGAGCAGTACTTC. The variable domain in full, completed from reference TRBV5-1 and TRBJ2-7, reads KAGVTQTPRYLIKTRGQQVTLSCSPISGHRSVSWYQQTPGQGLQFLFEYFSETQRNKGNFPGRFSGRQFSNSRSEMNVSTLELGDSALYLCASSPATSGPLYEQYFGPGTRLTVT.

The V gene is TRBV11-2, the J gene TRBJ2-3; D might be TRBD2 (6 bases). CDR1 SGHAT and CDR2 FQNNGV come from the germline V gene. The V gene lost 5 bases and the J gene lost 3 bases, with 18 bases spanning the gap. The CDR3 length is 16 residues. The DNA of the CDR3 is TGTGCCAGCAGCCGGCCGGGGACTTTGGGGACAGATACGCAGTATTTT. Translating gives CASSRPGTLGTDTQYF.

This chain uses TRBV27 with TRBJ1-2, with D perhaps matching TRBD1 (5 bases). V was cut by 6 bases and J by 1 base, with 15 bases left in between. The CDR3 extends over 15 amino acids. Germline values: CDR1 MNHEY, CDR2 SMNVEV (reference sequence). The CDR3 nucleotides are TGTGCCAGCAGCCTGAGAGGGGAGGGTAACTATGGCTACACCTTC. This sequence encodes CASSLRGEGNYGYTF.

The chain carries TRBV9 and TRBJ2-2; 10 bases agree with TRBD1. Looked up from germline, CDR1 is SGDLS and CDR2 is YYNGEE. This CDR3 region has 16 residues. V lost 2 bases to trimming and J lost 5 bases; unmatched junction nucleotides: 6. The CDR3 DNA sequence: TGTGCCAGCAGCGTGGCCGGGACAGGGGATACCGGGGAGCTGTTTTTT. Translation: CASSVAGTGDTGELFF.

The V call is TRBV28, the J call TRBJ2-7, with D perhaps TRBD1 or TRBD2 (6 bases each). In germline, CDR1 is MDHEN, CDR2 SYDVKM. V was cut by 6 bases and J by 3 bases, with 18 bases left in between. The CDR3 contains 15 residues. The CDR3 coding sequence is TGTGCCAGCAGCTCCCTCTCGGGGGCTAACTACGAGCAGTACTTC. Translation: CASSSLSGANYEQYF.

The chain has TRBV27 and TRBJ2-7; 8 bases are shared with TRBD1. V shed 6 bases and J 5 bases; nucleotides not matched to a gene: 3. This CDR3 is 12 amino acids long. CDR1 and CDR2 (germline): MNHEY, SMNVEV (reference sequence). This CDR3 is CASRDRAHEQYF. In DNA form, the CDR3 reads TGTGCCAGCAGGGACAGGGCCCACGAGCAGTACTTC.

This chain joins TRBV2 and TRBJ1-4, with TRBD1 identical over 7 bases. CDR3 length: 14 amino acids. The germline CDR1 and CDR2 sequences are SNHLY and FYNNEI. V dropped 8 bases and J dropped 3; count of bases not matched to a gene: 6. CDR3 sequence: CASARTGPNEKLFF. For the CDR3, the DNA is TGTGCCAGCGCCCGGACAGGACCTAATGAAAAACTGTTTTTT.

The gene calls are TRBV5-1 and TRBJ2-3; a possible D gene is TRBD2 (5 bases). The CDR3 runs to 14 residues. The germline V and J ends were trimmed by 0 bases and 3 bases, with 8 bases remaining between them. The V gene's germline CDR1 is SGHRS and CDR2 YFSETQ. CDR3 amino acids: CASSLDERTDTQYF. Written as DNA, the CDR3 is TGCGCCAGCAGCTTGGATGAGCGGACAGATACGCAGTATTTT.